These 14 T cell receptor beta chains originate from one sample sequenced in a study of T-cell reconstitution after alpha-beta-depleted transplantation in children. Preparing the TCRbeta library involved the use of unique molecular identifiers. TCRdb called the PCR reads again in MiXCR, with one record for every CDR3 protein. The table records approximately 400,000 distinct CDR3 sequences, 11% of them present only once. Sequenced here: PBMCs from the stem cell graft donor, sampled from the stem cell graft. The receptors were sampled from a human donor who donated a stem cell graft to a child with acute myeloid leukemia.

A few counts support this clonotype. The chain links TRBV4-3 to TRBJ2-2; possible D gene TRBD1, 5 bases. The CDR3 contains 15 residues. Trimming left V 3 bases short and J 1 base short, with 9 bases between. The germline CDR1 and CDR2 sequences are LGHNA and YSLEER. CDR3 in amino acids: CASSQGLGNTGELFF. The CDR3 coding sequence is TGCGCCAGCAGCCAGGGGCTGGGGAACACCGGGGAGCTGTTTTTT.

The chain joins TRBV6-1 to TRBJ2-7; 11 nucleotides line up with TRBD2. V was clipped by 7 bases and J by 1 base; unmatched bases: 18. The germline V gene encodes CDR1 MNHNS and CDR2 SASEGT. This CDR3 is built from 19 residues. As DNA, the CDR3 is TGTGCCAGCACCCGAACCGGTGGGGGGACTAGCGGCCTGTCCTACGAGCAGTACTTC. It yields the protein CASTRTGGGTSGLSYEQYF.

This clonotype was observed at least ten times. The chain joins TRBV20-1 to TRBJ2-3, with D hard to call. Germline V gene sequence: CDR1 DFQATT, CDR2 SNEGSKA (reference sequence). V gave up 1 base and J gave up 3 bases, with 8 bases separating them. The CDR3 has 13 residues. The CDR3 DNA is TGCAGTGCTAGAGTAGGCGGAACAGATACGCAGTATTTT. Amino acids: CSARVGGTDTQYF.

This clonotype has at least ten counts. The genes are TRBV6-1 and TRBJ1-1, with D unclear. The CDR3 runs to 13 residues. CDR1 is MNHNS, CDR2 SASEGT, per germline. V lost 3 bases and J 0 bases, leaving 5 bases between the germline ends. CDR3 DNA sequence: TGTGCCAGCAGTGACAGAATGAACACTGAAGCTTTCTTT. Encoded protein: CASSDRMNTEAFF.

The chain employs TRBV5-1 and TRBJ1-4; D is unresolved. CDR3 length: 14 residues. Germline-derived CDR1 and CDR2 are SGHRS and YFSETQ. V dropped 0 bases and J dropped 5 bases, with 8 bases sitting between them. The CDR3 DNA follows: TGCGCCAGCAGCTTGGGACGGCCCAATGAAAAACTGTTTTTT. Its protein is CASSLGRPNEKLFF.

The chain carries TRBV5-1 and TRBJ1-1; tentatively, D is TRBD1 (6 bases). The germline V gene has CDR1 SGHRS and CDR2 YFSETQ. This CDR3 has 14 amino acids. Trimming left V 4 bases short and J 3 bases short, with 13 bases between. The CDR3 region has the DNA TGCGCCAGCAGCACAACAGGGTTGGACACTGAAGCTTTCTTT. Translation gives CASSTTGLDTEAFF.

This clonotype was detected a few times. The chain combines TRBV7-9 with TRBJ2-1; D gene unclear. This CDR3 is built from 13 residues. Germline assignment: CDR1 SEHNR and CDR2 FQNEAQ (reference sequence). V dropped 1 base and J dropped 5 bases, with 6 bases sitting between them. CDR3 sequence: CASSLGVHNEQFF. Here the CDR3 DNA reads TGTGCCAGCAGCTTAGGGGTACACAATGAGCAGTTCTTC.

This clonotype was picked up a small number of times. CDR3 coding DNA: TGTGCCAGTACCGCAGTAGCGGGAGGACCGGACGAGCAGTACTTC. Amino acid sequence: CASTAVAGGPDEQYF. The rearrangement joins TRBV7-8 to TRBJ2-7, with 10 bases that match TRBD2. Trimming at V came to 9 bases and at J to 5 bases, leaving 13 bases not matched to a gene. This CDR3 has 15 amino acids. Germline assignment: CDR1 SGHVS and CDR2 FQNEAQ.

This rearrangement joins TRBV29-1 to TRBJ2-3, with a possible D match to TRBD2 (6 bases). Deletions cut 0 bases from V and 7 bases from J, with 14 bases between. The germline V gene has CDR1 SQVTM and CDR2 ANQGSEA. CDR3 length: 14 amino acids. This CDR3 reads CSVEDQASVNTQYF. CDR3 nucleotides: TGCAGCGTTGAAGATCAGGCTAGCGTTAATACGCAGTATTTT.

The rearrangement uses TRBV18 and TRBJ1-5, with D tentatively TRBD1 (6 bases). Germline lookup yields CDR1 KGHSH and CDR2 LQKENI. V lost 3 bases and J 0 bases, leaving 9 bases between the germline ends. CDR3 length: 15 residues. CDR3: CASSPLQGSNQPQHF. CDR3 nucleotide sequence: TGTGCCAGCTCACCGCTACAGGGTAGCAATCAGCCCCAGCATTTT.

V gene TRBV29-1 combines with J gene TRBJ2-1; 12 nucleotides line up with TRBD2. After removal of 0 bases from V and 4 bases from J, the junction contained 10 bases not matched to a gene. The CDR3 contains 18 residues. Germline CDR1 is SQVTM and CDR2 is ANQGSEA. CDR3 protein: CSVEDHPLGLAGYNEQFF. CDR3 nucleotide sequence: TGCAGCGTTGAAGATCACCCCCTTGGACTAGCGGGATACAATGAGCAGTTCTTC.

There are a few counts of this clonotype. This chain links TRBV20-1 with TRBJ2-6; 12 bases map to TRBD1. Germline CDR1 DFQATT, CDR2 SNEGSKA (reference sequence). V shed 0 bases, J shed 3 bases, and the junction held 6 bases outside the gene matches. This CDR3 comprises 18 residues. CDR3 sequence reads: CSARDSGTGGVGANVLTF. CDR3 sequence (DNA): TGCAGTGCTAGAGATTCAGGGACAGGGGGCGTTGGGGCCAACGTCCTGACTTTC.

This clonotype showed up many times. In nucleotides, the CDR3 is TGTGCCAGCAAAGCGGGAGGACCTTACTTCTTC. It specifies CASKAGGPYFF. The chain is built from TRBV10-3 and TRBJ2-1; 9 bases fit TRBD2. This CDR3 contains 11 residues. CDR1 ENHRY and CDR2 SYGVKD come from the germline V gene. Trimming removed 10 bases from V and 16 bases from J; junction bases left unmatched: 11.

The rearrangement links TRBV20-1 to TRBJ2-3; 9 nucleotides line up with TRBD2. The CDR3 contains 13 residues. CDR1 is DFQATT, CDR2 SNEGSKA, per germline (reference sequence). V shed 5 bases, J shed 5 bases, and the junction held 5 bases outside the gene matches. The CDR3 region has the DNA TGCAGTGCTCCGCGGGGGGGCCTAGATACGCAGTATTTT. Its translation is CSAPRGGLDTQYF.